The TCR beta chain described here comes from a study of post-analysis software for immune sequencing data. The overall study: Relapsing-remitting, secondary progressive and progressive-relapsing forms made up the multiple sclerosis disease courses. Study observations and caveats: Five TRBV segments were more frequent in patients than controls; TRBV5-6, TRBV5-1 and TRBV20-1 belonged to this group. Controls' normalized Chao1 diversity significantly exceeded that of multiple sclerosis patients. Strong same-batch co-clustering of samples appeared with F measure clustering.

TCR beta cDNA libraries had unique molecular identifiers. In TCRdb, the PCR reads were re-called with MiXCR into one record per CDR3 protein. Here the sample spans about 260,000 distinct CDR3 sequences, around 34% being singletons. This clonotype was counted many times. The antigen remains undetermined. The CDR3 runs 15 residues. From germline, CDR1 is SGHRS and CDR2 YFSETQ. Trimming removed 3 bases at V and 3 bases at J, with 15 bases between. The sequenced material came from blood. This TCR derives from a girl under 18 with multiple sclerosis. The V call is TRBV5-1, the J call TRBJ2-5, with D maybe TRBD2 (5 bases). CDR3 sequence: CASSWVAPEEETQYF. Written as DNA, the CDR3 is TGCGCCAGCAGCTGGGTAGCGCCCGAAGAAGAGACCCAGTACTTC.